Detailed here is one T cell receptor beta chain. Its antigen remains unknown. This sample was included in a study of cytomegalovirus exposure and HLA in healthy donors. Points from the study as a whole: In a later analysis, several top co-occurrence clusters appeared linked to parvovirus B19, influenza, CMV and Epstein-Barr virus.

Primers for the PCR totalled 60 Vbeta and 13 Jbeta. Clones were sequenced by immunoSEQ multiplex PCR, and TCRdb holds only the in-frame ones, with some missing. The table shows about 140,000 clones, with under 70% occurring only once. Germline V CDR1 and CDR2: MDHEN, SYDVKM. CDR3 length: 16 amino acids. Trimming removed 3 bases from V and 0 bases from J; junction bases left unmatched: 5. The V and J genes are TRBV28 and TRBJ1-5; 7 bases are shared with TRBD1. This TCR came from a man aged 25-45 years in good health and CMV-seropositive. The sample taken for sequencing was PBMCs. Here the CDR3 reads CASSFLQGYSNQPQHF. The DNA of the CDR3 is TGTGCCAGCAGTTTCCTACAGGGGTATAGCAATCAGCCCCAGCATTTT.